The 5 T cell receptor beta chains in this list originate from one sample, sequenced in a study of cytomegalovirus exposure and HLA in healthy donors. 60 Vbeta and 13 Jbeta primers were used in PCR. Generated by immunoSEQ multiplex PCR, the TCRdb table keeps only in-frame clones and is missing some. The table has around 180,000 clones, around 83% seen once. Sample: PBMCs. The source is a woman in her 40s in good health and CMV-seronegative.

V usage is TRBV9 and J usage is TRBJ2-7; D remains ambiguous. Germline V gene sequence: CDR1 SGDLS, CDR2 YYNGEE. With 4 bases removed from V and 12 bases from J, the gap between germline ends came to 5 bases. The CDR3 totals 8 residues. CDR3 sequence reads: CASSSRYF. Here the CDR3 DNA reads TGTGCCAGCAGCTCCCGGTACTTC.

This chain links TRBV6-1 with TRBJ2-2; possibly TRBD1 for D (6 bases). V was shortened by 10 bases and J by 4 bases, with 16 bases between the two germline ends. The CDR3 extends over 14 amino acids. In germline, CDR1 is MNHNS, CDR2 SASEGT. CDR3 sequence reads: CATRDTYSTGELFF. DNA for the CDR3: TGTGCCACAAGGGACACATATTCCACCGGGGAGCTGTTTTTT.

The chain employs TRBV6-1 and TRBJ2-7; 10 bases fit TRBD2. The trim removed 1 base at V and 3 bases at J, leaving 3 bases unmatched. The germline gives CDR1 MNHNS, CDR2 SASEGT. The CDR3 consists of 15 residues. The DNA for the CDR3 is TGTGCCAGCAGTGAAGGTCTAGCGGGGGTCTACGAGCAGTACGTC. It is translated as CASSEGLAGVYEQYV.

The rearrangement links TRBV7-9 to TRBJ1-1; D uncertain. V was trimmed by 8 bases and J by 0 bases, leaving 7 bases between them. The germline V gene encodes CDR1 SEHNR and CDR2 FQNEAQ (reference sequence). There are 12 residues in the CDR3. The CDR3 DNA reads TGTGCCAGCTCATACATGAACACTGAAGCTTTCTTT. It is translated as CASSYMNTEAFF.

The rearrangement links TRBV19 to TRBJ2-2; D possibly corresponds to TRBD1 (5 bases). Trimming pared 6 bases from V and 2 bases from J, leaving 10 bases between. Germline V gene lookup returns CDR1 LNHDA and CDR2 SQIVND (reference sequence). This CDR3 spans 14 amino acids. The CDR3 loop is CASRGRANTGELFF. The CDR3 bases are TGTGCCAGTAGGGGCAGGGCCAACACCGGGGAGCTGTTTTTT.